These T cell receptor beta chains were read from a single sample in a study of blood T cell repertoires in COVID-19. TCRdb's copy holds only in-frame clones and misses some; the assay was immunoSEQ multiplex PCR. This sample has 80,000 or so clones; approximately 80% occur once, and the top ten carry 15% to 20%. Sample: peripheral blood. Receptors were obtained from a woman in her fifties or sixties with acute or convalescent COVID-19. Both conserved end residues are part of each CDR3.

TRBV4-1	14	CASSRQTNTGELFF
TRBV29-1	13	CSVWRQGGTEAFF
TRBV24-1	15	CATSALGGEGTEAFF
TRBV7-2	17	CASSLGSGGGRIFPQHF
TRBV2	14	CASSPGLAEETQYF
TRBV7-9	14	CASSLLDRSYEQYF
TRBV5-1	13	CASSLATGEHAFF
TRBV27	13	CASSLTREETQYF
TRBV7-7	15	CASSSRDRLAGELFF
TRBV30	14	CAWRPTGQGREAFF
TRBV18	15	CASSPEGDTGYGYTF
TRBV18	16	CASSPQQAKGTGELFF
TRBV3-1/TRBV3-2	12	CASSRGGNEQFF
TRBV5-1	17	CASSLEGTGGAGNTIYF
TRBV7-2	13	CASSPSYNQPQHF
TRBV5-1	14	CASSGGTANSPLHF
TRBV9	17	CASSVAPTGVVNTEAFF
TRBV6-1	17	CASSEKSGFGSLDKQHF
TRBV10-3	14	CAISADRAAYGYTF
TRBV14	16	CASSQRGQVEGEKLFF
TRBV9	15	CASSRMAGDNSPLHF
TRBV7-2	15	CASSLVPGQGNTIYF